Below, 5 T cell receptor beta chains from the same sample are listed, as sequenced in a study of vaccination and CD4 T cells after COVID-19. Treatment indicated: approximately 11-day PBMC culture with coronavirus spike peptide pools or control peptides (ViraFEST assay). The study sequenced cultured CD4+ T cell DNA using the Oncomine TCR Beta short-read assay. TCRdb re-derived calls from the PCR reads in MiXCR, one entry per CDR3 protein. The table lists about 10,000 distinct CDR3 sequences, 65% to 75% of them singletons. Their antigens are not known. Sequencing used CD4+ T cells from blood, cultured in vitro. These receptors were taken from a human donor who had recovered from COVID-19.

This chain links TRBV7-2 with TRBJ1-5; possibly TRBD1 for D (6 bases). Trimming took 5 bases from V and 3 from J, leaving 11 bases between them. The CDR3 has 14 residues. Germline CDR1 reads SGHTA; CDR2 reads FQGNSA. The CDR3 DNA reads as TGTGCCAGCAGCCAAACAGGGTACAATCAGCCCCAGCATTTT. This encodes CASSQTGYNQPQHF.

A note on this clonotype: A read error may be the cause here, since a much bigger clone is one base away. This rearrangement joins TRBV6-1 to TRBJ2-4, with 8 positions matching TRBD2. The CDR3 totals 15 residues. Germline V gene sequence: CDR1 MNHNS, CDR2 SASEGT. The CDR3 DNA sequence: TGTGCCAGCAGTGAATTATCAGCGGGAGAACGTATTCGGTACTTC. This codes for CASSELSAGERIRYF.

This chain links TRBV6-1 with TRBJ1-5, with D perhaps TRBD1 (6 bases). There are 14 residues in the CDR3. V lost 6 bases and J 7 bases, leaving 16 bases between the germline ends. The germline gives CDR1 MNHNS, CDR2 SASEGT. CDR3 DNA: TGTGCCAGCAGGTATAGGGACATGAAACAGCCCCAGCATTTT. Translation: CASRYRDMKQPQHF.

The gene calls are TRBV20-1 and TRBJ2-7, with D perhaps being TRBD1 or TRBD2 (5 bases each). The CDR3 extends over 15 amino acids. Germline V gives CDR1 DFQATT, CDR2 SNEGSKA (reference sequence). V lost 0 bases and J 1 base, leaving 13 bases between the germline ends. The DNA for the CDR3 is TGCAGTGCTAGAGATAACGGGGACCCTTCCTACGAGCAGTACTTC. This gives the protein CSARDNGDPSYEQYF.

This chain joins TRBV6-2 or TRBV6-3 and TRBJ2-6; no reliable D call. The CDR3 runs to 13 residues. The V gene lost 7 bases and the J gene lost 0 bases, with 4 bases spanning the gap. Looked up from germline, CDR1 is MNHEY and CDR2 is SVGEGT. In nucleotides, the CDR3 is TGTGCCAGCACCCTCTCTGGGGCCAACGTCCTGACTTTC. Protein sequence: CASTLSGANVLTF.